The 21 T cell receptor beta chains listed next were all sequenced from one sample in a study of beta chain features in type 1 diabetes. Whole-study results and caveats: Shorter TCRB CDR3s, moderately but significantly so, were found in Type 1 diabetes patients in all four CD4+ subsets.

For these TCRs, the target antigens are not known. The authors reverse transcribed all of the isolated RNA, so sequencing captured expressed TCRB transcripts. Repertoires were generated with immunoSEQ multiplex PCR, while TCRdb's copy carries only in-frame clones and drops some. The sample comprises about 700,000 clones, over 10% of which are singletons, and 0.022% rests with the top ten. Sequencing used naive CD4+ T cells from blood. Receptor source: a man in his late teens or twenties with type 1 diabetes.

The chain carries TRBV6-5 and TRBJ2-7; no clear D gene. V lost 6 bases, J lost 3 bases, and 15 bases lay in between. Germline CDR1 and CDR2: MNHEY and SVGAGI. This CDR3 spans 14 amino acids. The CDR3 protein is CASSITLGSYEQYF. In nucleotides, the CDR3 is TGTGCCAGCAGCATCACTTTAGGCAGCTACGAGCAGTACTTC.

DNA of the CDR3: TGTGCCAGCACCTCGTGGCTTGCTGCTTTCTTT. Its translation is CASTSWLAAFF. The chain is built from TRBV6-5 and TRBJ1-1; D gene ambiguous. The CDR3 loop spans 11 amino acids. The V gene lost 7 bases and the J gene lost 11 bases, with 14 bases spanning the gap. Germline CDR1 and CDR2: MNHEY and SVGAGI.

This clone has more than one count but fewer than ten. The CDR3 DNA is TGTGCCAGCACCTCAAGTCTGGCGCAGTACTTC. Its translation is CASTSSLAQYF. The chain has TRBV7-9 and TRBJ2-7; D uncertain. The germline CDR1 and CDR2 sequences are SEHNR and FQNEAQ (reference sequence). V lost 7 bases, J lost 9 bases, and 13 bases lay in between. The CDR3 extends over 11 amino acids.

J is TRBJ2-1 and V is TRBV30; 7 nucleotides agree with TRBD2. The junction had 6 bases not matched to a gene; V was cut back by 4 bases and J by 9 bases. This CDR3 has 12 amino acids. Germline CDR1 is GTSNPN and CDR2 is SVGIG (reference sequence). This CDR3 reads CAWTKWGGEQFF. DNA of the CDR3: TGTGCCTGGACAAAGTGGGGGGGTGAGCAGTTCTTC.

This clone was picked up a small number of times. The chain recombines TRBV9 with TRBJ2-5; possible D gene TRBD2, 5 bases. CDR1 and CDR2 from the germline V gene are SGDLS and YYNGEE. Trimming took off 0 bases at V and 1 base at J, with 13 bases between the two ends. The CDR3 has 16 amino acids. CDR3 DNA sequence: TGTGCCAGCAGCGTAGATCTCATCCGGGGCCAAGAGACCCAGTACTTC. Encoded protein: CASSVDLIRGQETQYF.

The chain joins TRBV14 to TRBJ2-1; 7 bases match TRBD1. Germline V lookup: CDR1 SGHDN, CDR2 FVKESK. V was clipped by 2 bases and J by 4 bases; unmatched bases: 11. This CDR3 spans 17 amino acids. CDR3 in amino acids: CASSQSSGTAVYNEQFF. The DNA for the CDR3 is TGTGCCAGCAGCCAATCCTCCGGGACAGCAGTTTACAATGAGCAGTTCTTC.

The J gene is TRBJ1-1, the V gene TRBV14, with 7 bases identical to TRBD1. Losses at the gene ends were 4 bases for V and 4 bases for J; bases not matched to a gene: 3. Germline lookup yields CDR1 SGHDN and CDR2 FVKESK. This CDR3 has 13 residues. The CDR3 nucleotides are TGTGCCAGCAGCCCGCGACAGGGCACTGAAGCTTTCTTT. It translates to CASSPRQGTEAFF. Based on the CDR3 plus reference TRBV14 and TRBJ1-1, the full variable domain is EAGVTQFPSHSVIEKGQTVTLRCDPISGHDNLYWYRRVMGKEIKFLLHFVKESKQDESGMPNNRFLAERTGGTYSTLKVQPAELEDSGVYFCASSPRQGTEAFFGQGTRLTVV.

This sequence joins TRBV18 and TRBJ2-7; D is perhaps TRBD2 (5 bases). In germline, CDR1 is KGHSH, CDR2 LQKENI. The CDR3 has 15 residues. With 1 base removed from V and 7 bases from J, the gap between germline ends came to 17 bases. In DNA form, the CDR3 reads TGTGCCAGCTCACCACTAGCGAGCTCCTCTGGGGAGCAGTACTTC. Its translation is CASSPLASSSGEQYF.

This chain joins TRBV6-1 and TRBJ2-1; no definite D call. Germline V lookup: CDR1 MNHNS, CDR2 SASEGT. Trimming left V 1 base short and J 7 bases short, with 8 bases between. The CDR3 is made up of 13 amino acids. The CDR3, as DNA: TGTGCCAGCAGTGAAGTAGGATCTAATGAGCAGTTCTTC. This gives the protein CASSEVGSNEQFF.

The table lists this clone with a few counts. This chain links TRBV5-1 with TRBJ2-1; TRBD1 or TRBD2 may be the D gene (5 bases each). This CDR3 contains 14 residues. The ends were cut back, 2 bases at V and 3 bases at J, with 9 bases in the middle. Germline assignment: CDR1 SGHRS and CDR2 YFSETQ. The CDR3, as DNA: TGCGCCAGCAGCTTAGAGGGGATCTACAATGAGCAGTTCTTC. Encoded protein: CASSLEGIYNEQFF.

V usage is TRBV2 and J usage is TRBJ2-7; 9 bases align to TRBD1. The germline V gene encodes CDR1 SNHLY and CDR2 FYNNEI. V shed 11 bases and J 6 bases; nucleotides not matched to a gene: 5. The CDR3 is made up of 11 amino acids. The CDR3 region is CAGDRGGEQYF. CDR3 DNA sequence: TGTGCCGGAGACAGGGGGGGCGAGCAGTACTTC. Supplemented by reference TRBV2 and TRBJ2-7, the full variable domain reads EPEVTQTPSHQVTQMGQEVILRCVPISNHLYFYWYRQILGQKVEFLVSFYNNEISEKSEIFDDQFSVERPDGSNFTLKIRSTKLEDSAMYFCAGDRGGEQYFGPGTRLTVT.

This clone has just a few counts. The chain links TRBV29-1 to TRBJ1-3, with D possibly being TRBD1 (6 bases). The CDR3 totals 12 residues. Germline loops: CDR1 SQVTM, CDR2 ANQGSEA. Trimming stripped 4 bases from V and 3 bases from J, with 7 bases between. CDR3 amino acids: CSVAGDGNTIYF. The DNA of the CDR3 is TGCAGCGTTGCAGGGGATGGAAACACCATATATTTT. The full variable domain, with the rest looked up from reference TRBV29-1 and TRBJ1-3, is SAVISQKPSRDICQRGTSLTIQCQVDSQVTMMFWYRQQPGQSLTLIATANQGSEATYESGFVIDKFPISRPNLTFSTLTVSNMSPEDSSIYLCSVAGDGNTIYFGEGSWLTVV.

The V gene is TRBV7-2, the J gene TRBJ2-1, with 11 bases fitting TRBD2. The CDR3 extends over 19 amino acids. Per the germline V gene, CDR1 is SGHTA and CDR2 is FQGNSA. V trimming: 1 base; J trimming: 6 bases; junction bases outside the gene matches: 14. The CDR3 DNA reads TGTGCCAGCAGCTTAGAGATTAGCGGGGGGGCCCTCTTGCGCAATGAGCAGTTCTTC. Amino acids: CASSLEISGGALLRNEQFF.

This clone was recorded a few times. This rearrangement joins TRBV27 to TRBJ2-1; 10 bases align to TRBD2. CDR3 length: 17 amino acids. Trimming took 5 bases from V and 3 from J; bases not matched to a gene: 10. The germline CDR1 and CDR2 sequences are MNHEY and SMNVEV (reference sequence). The CDR3 sequence is CASSPRSSGGRYNEQFF. The CDR3, as DNA: TGTGCCAGCAGTCCCCGAAGTAGCGGGGGGCGCTACAATGAGCAGTTCTTC.

V and J are TRBV6-1 and TRBJ2-5; unclear D gene. Germline loops: CDR1 MNHNS, CDR2 SASEGT. There are 13 residues in the CDR3. V gave up 2 bases and J gave up 1 base, with 5 bases separating them. CDR3 in amino acids: CASSELFQETQYF. DNA of the CDR3: TGTGCCAGCAGTGAACTGTTCCAAGAGACCCAGTACTTC.

This clone has only a few counts. The chain carries TRBV28 and TRBJ2-3, with D maybe TRBD1 (6 bases). V was cut by 5 bases and J by 2 bases, with 17 bases left in between. This CDR3 is 16 amino acids long. Germline V CDR1 and CDR2: MDHEN, SYDVKM. The CDR3 DNA sequence: TGTGCCAGCAGTCCAAACCGGGACACCAACACAGATACGCAGTATTTT. Translating gives CASSPNRDTNTDTQYF.

This clone was seen a handful of times. The sample carries other DNA sequences with the same CDR3. The chain recombines TRBV2 with TRBJ1-2, with D hard to call. Germline assignment: CDR1 SNHLY and CDR2 FYNNEI. CDR3 length: 12 residues. V lost 0 bases, J lost 2 bases, and 1 base lay in between. This chain's CDR3 is CASSEANYGYTF. In nucleotides, the CDR3 is TGTGCCAGCAGTGAAGCCAACTATGGCTACACCTTC.

The chain combines TRBV5-1 with TRBJ1-6; no reliable D call. The CDR3 consists of 15 residues. The germline CDR1 and CDR2 sequences are SGHRS and YFSETQ. Trimming left V 4 bases short and J 5 bases short, with 13 bases between. Here the CDR3 reads CASSLWREDNSPLHF. The CDR3 coding sequence is TGCGCCAGCAGCCTTTGGCGGGAAGATAATTCACCCCTCCACTTT.

The gene calls are TRBV19 and TRBJ1-1; D is unclear. The V end was cut by 3 bases, the J end by 1 base, with 9 bases between. The CDR3 spans 14 residues. The germline CDR1 and CDR2 sequences are LNHDA and SQIVND (reference sequence). The CDR3 DNA reads as TGTGCCAGTAGTATGAGCCAGTCGAACACTGAAGCTTTCTTT. Translation gives CASSMSQSNTEAFF.

Here the CDR3 DNA reads TGCGCCAGCAGCTTGGGACTAGCGGGGAACACAGATACGCAGTATTTT. This encodes CASSLGLAGNTDTQYF. The chain links TRBV5-1 to TRBJ2-3; 11 bases match TRBD2. The ends lost 0 bases at V and 2 bases at J; junction bases unmatched: 2. Germline V gene data show CDR1 as SGHRS and CDR2 as YFSETQ. The CDR3 extends over 16 amino acids. Together with reference TRBV5-1 and TRBJ2-3, the CDR3 gives the full variable domain: KAGVTQTPRYLIKTRGQQVTLSCSPISGHRSVSWYQQTPGQGLQFLFEYFSETQRNKGNFPGRFSGRQFSNSRSEMNVSTLELGDSALYLCASSLGLAGNTDTQYFGPGTRLTVL.

The genes are TRBV27 and TRBJ1-2; 7 nucleotides align to TRBD1. V lost 2 bases, J lost 0 bases, and 6 bases stayed unmatched. Germline V gene sequence: CDR1 MNHEY, CDR2 SMNVEV (reference sequence). The CDR3 covers 16 residues. CDR3 loop: CASSLSRDSSNYGYTF. In DNA form, the CDR3 reads TGTGCCAGCAGTTTAAGCAGGGACAGCTCTAACTATGGCTACACCTTC.